These 30 T cell receptor beta chains were sequenced from one sample in a study of T cell responses to AZD1222 COVID-19 vaccine. Measured with immunoSEQ multiplex PCR; TCRdb has only the in-frame clones, and not every one. Among roughly 170,000 clones, 85% to 90% were seen once, and the ten largest hold 0.4% to 0.5%. This material consisted of peripheral blood, taken on day 0 of AZD1222 vaccination. Receptor source: an adult in good health.

The rearrangement joins TRBV19 to TRBJ2-1; 10 nucleotides agree with TRBD2. V trimming: 5 bases; J trimming: 9 bases; junction bases outside the gene matches: 7. This CDR3 is 14 amino acids long. The germline V gene has CDR1 LNHDA and CDR2 SQIVND (reference sequence). In DNA form, the CDR3 reads TGTGCCAGTAGTTCAGCGGGGGGGCCGGTTGAGCAGTTCTTC. This gives the protein CASSSAGGPVEQFF.

The V and J genes are TRBV19 and TRBJ2-2, with TRBD2 matching 7 bases. The CDR3 is 16 residues long. Germline-derived CDR1 and CDR2 are LNHDA and SQIVND (reference sequence). The trim removed 6 bases at V and 0 bases at J, leaving 7 bases unmatched. The chain's CDR3 is CASSKTAGSNTGELFF. CDR3 nucleotide sequence: TGTGCCAGTAGCAAAACAGCGGGATCGAACACCGGGGAGCTGTTTTTT. Based on the CDR3 plus reference TRBV19 and TRBJ2-2, the full variable domain is DGGITQSPKYLFRKEGQNVTLSCEQNLNHDAMYWYRQDPGQGLRLIYYSQIVNDFQKGDIAEGYSVSREKKESFPLTVTSAQKNPTAFYLCASSKTAGSNTGELFFGEGSRLTVL.

This chain links TRBV6-4 with TRBJ1-5; D may be TRBD1 (6 bases). CDR1 and CDR2 (germline): MRHNA, SNTAGT. Trimming took 6 bases from V and 7 from J, leaving 25 bases between them. CDR3 size: 17 residues. The CDR3 sequence: CASRSAPRCAGAQPQHF. The CDR3 DNA reads as TGTGCCAGCAGAAGTGCTCCGAGGTGTGCAGGGGCACAGCCCCAGCATTTT.

The J gene is TRBJ2-7, the V gene TRBV30, with D unclear. The CDR3 loop spans 15 amino acids. Germline V gene lookup returns CDR1 GTSNPN and CDR2 SVGIG (reference sequence). Trimming took 0 bases from V and 1 from J, leaving 13 bases between them. In DNA form, the CDR3 reads TGTGCCTGGAGTGTATTGGCCCGGTGGTCCTACGAGCAGTACTTC. This sequence encodes CAWSVLARWSYEQYF.

This clone was detected only once. The chain carries TRBV5-1 and TRBJ2-7; perhaps TRBD2 as D (5 bases). The CDR3 runs 12 residues. The germline V and J ends were trimmed by 1 base and 6 bases, with 8 bases remaining between them. Germline CDR1 SGHRS, CDR2 YFSETQ. The CDR3 DNA sequence: TGCGCCAGCAGCTTGACTAGAGGCGAGCAGTACTTC. Translating gives CASSLTRGEQYF. Combining the CDR3 with reference TRBV5-1 and TRBJ2-7 gives the whole variable domain KAGVTQTPRYLIKTRGQQVTLSCSPISGHRSVSWYQQTPGQGLQFLFEYFSETQRNKGNFPGRFSGRQFSNSRSEMNVSTLELGDSALYLCASSLTRGEQYFGPGTRLTVT.

The chain links TRBV12-3 or TRBV12-4 to TRBJ1-5; no definite D call. V shed 6 bases and J shed 4 bases, with 7 bases lying between them. This CDR3 contains 12 residues. The CDR3 nucleotides read TGTGCCAGCAGCCACGAGAATCAGCCCCAGCATTTT. The encoded protein is CASSHENQPQHF.

This clone has just one count. The chain recombines TRBV7-9 with TRBJ2-2; D remains unclear. V was shortened by 4 bases and J by 0 bases, with 3 bases between the two germline ends. This CDR3 has 13 residues. CDR1 is SEHNR and CDR2 is FQNEAQ in the germline V gene (reference sequence). CDR3 region: CASSSANTGELFF. CDR3 sequence (DNA): TGTGCCAGCAGCTCCGCGAACACCGGGGAGCTGTTTTTT.

Note on this clone: One end of the junction does not line up with germline, which may come from a read error. This chain links TRBV18 with TRBJ2-2; unclear D gene. The CDR3 is 15 amino acids. Germline CDR1 and CDR2: KGHSH and LQKENI. In nucleotides, the CDR3 is TGTGCCAGCTCCCCACGGACGGATAACACCGGGGAGCTGTTTTTT. As protein: CASSPRTDNTGELFF. Supplemented by reference TRBV18 and TRBJ2-2, the full variable domain reads NAGVMQNPRHLVRRRGQEARLRCSPMKGHSHVYWYRQLPEEGLKFMVYLQKENIIDESGMPKERFSAEFPKEGPSILRIQQVVRGDSAAYFCASSPRTDNTGELFFGEGSRLTVL.

The chain links TRBV5-6 to TRBJ1-4, with 8 bases that match TRBD1. Germline V CDR1 and CDR2: SGHDT, YYEEEE. The J segment lost 8 bases and the V segment lost 4 bases, leaving 13 bases of the junction unmatched. This CDR3 has 16 amino acids. Here the CDR3 reads CASSPPGQAAGEKLFF. The CDR3 region has the DNA TGTGCCAGCAGCCCTCCGGGACAGGCCGCTGGGGAAAAACTGTTTTTT.

The J gene is TRBJ1-6, the V gene TRBV5-1; TRBD1 aligns across 9 bases. The CDR3 extends over 15 amino acids. Germline CDR1 and CDR2: SGHRS and YFSETQ. Trimming at V came to 6 bases and at J to 7 bases, leaving 8 bases not matched to a gene. The DNA of the CDR3 is TGCGCCAGCACGGCGGGACAGGGAGGGAATTCACCCCTCCACTTT. Translating gives CASTAGQGGNSPLHF.

V and J are TRBV7-9 and TRBJ1-2; TRBD1 is a possible D gene (6 bases). Trimming shortened V by 5 bases and J by 0 bases, and 13 bases separated the two germline ends. This CDR3 has 15 residues. Per germline, CDR1 SEHNR and CDR2 FQNEAQ (reference sequence). CDR3 in DNA: TGTGCCAGCAGCACGTCGACAGGACCTAACTATGGCTACACCTTC. The encoded protein is CASSTSTGPNYGYTF.

The CDR3: CASSLEWGLGNTIYF. As DNA, the CDR3 is TGTGCCAGCAGCTTAGAGTGGGGCCTTGGAAACACCATATATTTT. The V and J genes are TRBV7-9 and TRBJ1-3; TRBD1 is a possible D gene (5 bases). CDR3 size: 15 residues. V lost 1 base to trimming and J lost 3 bases, with 10 bases between them. Germline CDR1 is SEHNR and CDR2 is FQNEAQ (reference sequence).

This clone was recorded a few times. In DNA form, the CDR3 reads TGTGCCAGCAGCCGAGCTACTAGCGGGATTTCAGATACGCAGTATTTT. Translation: CASSRATSGISDTQYF. V gene TRBV7-6 combines with J gene TRBJ2-3; 10 bases are a match to TRBD2. The V gene end was trimmed by 5 bases and the J gene end by 4 bases; junction bases not matched to a gene: 9. Germline V lookup: CDR1 SGHVS, CDR2 FNYEAQ. The CDR3 is made up of 16 amino acids.

The V and J genes are TRBV19 and TRBJ1-2; 7 bases are shared with TRBD1. The CDR3 consists of 14 residues. Germline CDR1 is LNHDA and CDR2 is SQIVND (reference sequence). Losses at the gene ends were 4 bases for V and 14 bases for J; bases not matched to a gene: 16. The CDR3 DNA sequence: TGTGCCAGTAGTAGGACGGGACAGCTTATGGCTAGGACCTTC. This codes for CASSRTGQLMARTF.

The rearrangement links TRBV29-1 to TRBJ1-1, with TRBD1 as a possible D gene (6 bases). V dropped 1 base and J dropped 6 bases, with 15 bases sitting between them. This CDR3 comprises 14 residues. The germline gives CDR1 SQVTM, CDR2 ANQGSEA. The CDR3 spells CSVEGTAFGAEAFF. In DNA, the CDR3 is TGCAGCGTTGAAGGGACAGCTTTCGGGGCTGAAGCTTTCTTT.

The chain combines TRBV19 with TRBJ1-5, with 8 bases that match TRBD1. V lost 6 bases, J lost 0 bases, and 28 bases stayed unmatched. The CDR3 totals 23 residues. Looked up from germline, CDR1 is LNHDA and CDR2 is SQIVND (reference sequence). This CDR3 reads CASSYPEQARDRTNLYSNQPQHF. CDR3 bases: TGTGCCAGTAGCTATCCCGAACAGGCCCGGGACAGGACAAATCTTTATAGCAATCAGCCCCAGCATTTT.

The CDR3 here is CASSRTGIQLNEKLFF. CDR3 sequence (DNA): TGTGCCAGCTCACGGACAGGAATACAACTTAATGAAAAACTGTTTTTT. V usage is TRBV18 and J usage is TRBJ1-4; 7 bases match TRBD1. The CDR3 spans 16 residues. J lost 4 bases, V lost 4 bases, and 9 bases had no gene match. Germline-derived CDR1 and CDR2 are KGHSH and LQKENI.

The J gene is TRBJ1-5, the V gene TRBV4-1, with D possibly TRBD1 on 5 matching bases. Trimming pared 2 bases from V and 2 bases from J, leaving 10 bases between. Germline V gene lookup returns CDR1 MGHRA and CDR2 YSYEKL. The CDR3 contains 15 residues. CDR3 coding DNA: TGCGCCAGCAGCCAACAGGGTGGGGGCAATCAGCCCCAGCATTTT. Its translation is CASSQQGGGNQPQHF.

The chain couples TRBV7-6 to TRBJ2-1, with 7 bases fitting TRBD2. CDR1 is SGHVS, CDR2 FNYEAQ, per germline. J was trimmed by 7 bases and V by 3 bases; bases with no gene match: 6. CDR3 length equals 14 residues. In DNA form, the CDR3 reads TGTGCCAGCAGCTTTGGCGGGAGTGGTAATGAGCAGTTCTTC. This sequence encodes CASSFGGSGNEQFF.

This chain uses TRBV7-9 with TRBJ1-6; the D gene is possibly TRBD1 (5 bases). This CDR3 contains 16 residues. The germline V and J ends were trimmed by 1 base and 7 bases, with 14 bases remaining between them. Germline V CDR1 and CDR2: SEHNR, FQNEAQ (reference sequence). The CDR3 sequence is CASSLGGAGQNSPLHF. The DNA of the CDR3 is TGTGCCAGCAGCTTAGGTGGGGCAGGGCAGAATTCACCCCTCCACTTT.

The V call is TRBV18, the J call TRBJ1-1; no firm D call. The CDR3 length is 14 residues. In germline, CDR1 is KGHSH, CDR2 LQKENI. The V end lost 1 base, the J end lost 4 bases, and 10 bases lay between the germline ends. The CDR3 region is CASSPQGKGTEAFF. The DNA for the CDR3 is TGTGCCAGCTCACCACAGGGTAAGGGCACTGAAGCTTTCTTT.

This chain uses TRBV13 with TRBJ2-6; TRBD2 agrees at 13 bases. This CDR3 region has 17 residues. Trimming at V came to 4 bases and at J to 2 bases, leaving 2 bases not matched to a gene. Germline V gene data show CDR1 as PRHDT and CDR2 as FYEKMQ (reference sequence). The CDR3 loop is CASSSGTSGTGANVLTF. CDR3 nucleotides: TGTGCCAGCAGCTCCGGGACTAGCGGGACTGGGGCCAACGTCCTGACTTTC.

The chain joins TRBV4-1 to TRBJ1-3; the D is unclear. The CDR3 totals 17 residues. Trimming removed 0 bases from V and 0 bases from J, with 12 bases in between. Germline CDR1 is MGHRA and CDR2 is YSYEKL. In DNA form, the CDR3 reads TGCGCCAGCAGCCAAGATCCGGACGGCCTCTCTGGAAACACCATATATTTT. Protein product: CASSQDPDGLSGNTIYF.

The rearrangement joins TRBV6-5 to TRBJ1-4; no reliable D call. Deletions cut 6 bases from V and 7 bases from J, with 18 bases between. The CDR3 contains 15 residues. The germline gives CDR1 MNHEY, CDR2 SVGAGI. The chain's CDR3 is CASSWNSLVGEKLFF. The CDR3, as DNA: TGTGCCAGCAGCTGGAATTCCCTCGTTGGTGAAAAACTGTTTTTT.

The chain joins TRBV10-3 to TRBJ2-1; D remains ambiguous. The germline V and J ends were trimmed by 7 bases and 0 bases, with 10 bases remaining between them. The CDR3 spans 14 residues. In germline, CDR1 is ENHRY, CDR2 SYGVKD. This CDR3 is CAIKSVDSYNEQFF. As DNA, the CDR3 is TGTGCCATCAAATCGGTGGACTCCTACAATGAGCAGTTCTTC.

The rearrangement links TRBV5-1 to TRBJ1-6, with D perhaps TRBD1 (5 bases). The germline V gene encodes CDR1 SGHRS and CDR2 YFSETQ. Trimming shortened V by 6 bases and J by 7 bases, and 14 bases separated the two germline ends. The CDR3 contains 14 residues. The CDR3 region has the DNA TGCGCCAGCACAGACGGACATGGGAATTCACCCCTCCACTTT. Encoded protein: CASTDGHGNSPLHF.

The V call is TRBV30, the J call TRBJ2-3; 9 positions match TRBD1. Germline V gene sequence: CDR1 GTSNPN, CDR2 SVGIG (reference sequence). With 8 bases clipped from V and 3 bases from J, the junction kept 12 bases outside the gene matches. This CDR3 region has 15 residues. The CDR3 spells CASQDRGIATDTQYF. CDR3 coding DNA: TGTGCCAGCCAGGACAGGGGAATAGCGACAGATACGCAGTATTTT.

The genes are TRBV25-1 and TRBJ1-3, with TRBD1 as a possible D gene (5 bases). The length of the CDR3 is 16 residues. V was shortened by 7 bases and J by 0 bases, with 16 bases between the two germline ends. Germline CDR1 is MGHDK and CDR2 is SYGVNS. The CDR3 loop is CASIGDSSRSGNTIYF. CDR3 DNA sequence: TGTGCCAGCATTGGCGACAGCAGCCGCTCTGGAAACACCATATATTTT.

This rearrangement joins TRBV5-1 to TRBJ2-7; TRBD1 matches at 12 bases. J lost 4 bases, V lost 2 bases, and 4 bases had no gene match. Germline V CDR1 and CDR2: SGHRS, YFSETQ. CDR3 length: 15 residues. CDR3 DNA: TGCGCCAGCAGCTTTCGGGACAGGGGGCTATACGAGCAGTACTTC. Amino acids: CASSFRDRGLYEQYF.

The chain recombines TRBV5-6 with TRBJ2-1; D may be TRBD2 (5 bases). Germline loops: CDR1 SGHDT, CDR2 YYEEEE. V lost 1 base and J lost 15, with 14 bases in between. The CDR3 covers 12 residues. The CDR3 reads CASSLIASEAFF. The CDR3 nucleotides are TGTGCCAGCAGCTTGATTGCGTCGGAGGCGTTCTTC.